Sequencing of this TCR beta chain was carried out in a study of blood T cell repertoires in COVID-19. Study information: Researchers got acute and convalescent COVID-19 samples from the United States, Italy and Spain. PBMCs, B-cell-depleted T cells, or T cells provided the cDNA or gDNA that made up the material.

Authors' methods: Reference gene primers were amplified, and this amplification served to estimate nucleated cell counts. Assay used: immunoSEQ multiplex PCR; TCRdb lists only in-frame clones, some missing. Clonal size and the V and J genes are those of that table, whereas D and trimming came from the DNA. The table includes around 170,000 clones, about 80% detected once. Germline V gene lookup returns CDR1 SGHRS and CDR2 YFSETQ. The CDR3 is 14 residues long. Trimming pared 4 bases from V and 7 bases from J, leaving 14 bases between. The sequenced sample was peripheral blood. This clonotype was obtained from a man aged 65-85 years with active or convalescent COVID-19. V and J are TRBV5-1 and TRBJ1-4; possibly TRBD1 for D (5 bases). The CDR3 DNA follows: TGCGCCAGCAGCCCCGGGGGACCAGGTGAAAAACTGTTTTTT. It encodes CASSPGGPGEKLFF.